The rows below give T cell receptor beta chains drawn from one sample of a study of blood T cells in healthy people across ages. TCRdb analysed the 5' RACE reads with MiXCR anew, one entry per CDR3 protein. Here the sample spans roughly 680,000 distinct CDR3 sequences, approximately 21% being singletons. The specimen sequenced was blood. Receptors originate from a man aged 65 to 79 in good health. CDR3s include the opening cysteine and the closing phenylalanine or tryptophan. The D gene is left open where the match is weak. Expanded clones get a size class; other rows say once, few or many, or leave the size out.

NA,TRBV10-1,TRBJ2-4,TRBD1,TGCGCCAGCAGCTTGGGACAGGGGGCGGCCAAAAACATTCAGTACTTC,CASSLGQGAAKNIQYF
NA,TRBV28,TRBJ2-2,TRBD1,TGTGCCAGCATCCCGGGACAGGGGGTTATCACCGGGGAGCTGTTTTTT,CASIPGQGVITGELFF
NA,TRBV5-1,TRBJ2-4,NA,TGCGCCAGCAGCTTATTTCCAGGACAAAACGTTCAGTACTTC,CASSLFPGQNVQYF
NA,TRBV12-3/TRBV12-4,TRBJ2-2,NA,TGTGCCAGCAGAGCCACAGGGTGGTCGGGTTTGACCGGGGAGCTGTTTTTT,CASRATGWSGLTGELFF
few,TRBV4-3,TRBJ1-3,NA,TGCGCCAGCAGCCGAGATTACAGGGCATCGGGAAACACCATATATTTT,CASSRDYRASGNTIYF
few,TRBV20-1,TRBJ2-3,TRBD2,TGCAGTGCTAGATCGGGACTAGCGGGGCTCACAGATACGCAGTATTTT,CSARSGLAGLTDTQYF
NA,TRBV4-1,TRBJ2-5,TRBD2,TGCGCCAGCAGCCAAAATTGGGCTAGCGGGACTGAGACCCAGTACTTC,CASSQNWASGTETQYF
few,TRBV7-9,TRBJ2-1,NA,TGTGCCAGCAGCTTAGAAGCGGGCCTGGCTGAGCAGTTCTTC,CASSLEAGLAEQFF
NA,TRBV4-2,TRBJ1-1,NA,TGTGCCGGCAGCCAAGATCCGGGCAGGGGAGCTTTCTTT,CAGSQDPGRGAFF
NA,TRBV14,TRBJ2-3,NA,TGTGCCAGCAGCCACCTGGGCACAGATACGCAGTATTTT,CASSHLGTDTQYF
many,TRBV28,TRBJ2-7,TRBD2,TGTGCCAGCAGTGAGCTAGCGGGAGGGCTCTACTCGGATGAGCAGTACTTC,CASSELAGGLYSDEQYF
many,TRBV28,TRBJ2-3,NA,TGTGCCAGCAGTTTGCCAGGGACAGATACGCAGTATTTT,CASSLPGTDTQYF
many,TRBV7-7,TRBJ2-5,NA,TGTGCTAGCAGCTTAGCGCTGAGAGAGACCCAGTACTTC,CASSLALRETQYF
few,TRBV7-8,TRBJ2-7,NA,TGTGCCAGCAGCTTAATGGCTAGCACCTACGAGCAGTACTTC,CASSLMASTYEQYF
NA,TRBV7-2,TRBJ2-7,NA,TGTGCCAGCAGCTTAGGGACAGAGACAGGCTACGAGCAGTACTTC,CASSLGTETGYEQYF
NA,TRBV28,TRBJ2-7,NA,TGTGCCAGCAGTTTAACGGGCGGGAAATACGAGCAGTACTTC,CASSLTGGKYEQYF
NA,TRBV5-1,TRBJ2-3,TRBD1,TGCGCCAGCAGCCGCGACAGGGGGCAAACGCAGTATTTT,CASSRDRGQTQYF
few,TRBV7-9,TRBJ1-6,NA,TGTGCCAGCAGCTTAGTCGTGGGGCGGTCCCTCCACTTT,CASSLVVGRSLHF
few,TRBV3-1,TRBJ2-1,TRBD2,TGTGCCAGCAGCCAAGAGTTGGCTAGCGGGAATGAGCAGTTCTTC,CASSQELASGNEQFF
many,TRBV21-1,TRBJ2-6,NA,TGTGCCAGCAGCGACAACATAGTCCTCCAGGAACTCGGGGCCAACGTCCTGACTTTC,CASSDNIVLQELGANVLTF
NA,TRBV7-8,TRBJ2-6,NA,TGTGCCAGCAGCCTAGTGTTGCCGAGCTCTGGGGCCAACGTCCTGACTTTC,CASSLVLPSSGANVLTF
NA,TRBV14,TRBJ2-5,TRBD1,TGTGCCAGCAGCCAGCCGGGACAGGGGGCGAGTGAGACCCAGTACTTC,CASSQPGQGASETQYF
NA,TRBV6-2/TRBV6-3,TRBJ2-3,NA,TGTGCCAGCAGTTACGGTAGTTCCGAGACAGATACGCAGTATTTT,CASSYGSSETDTQYF
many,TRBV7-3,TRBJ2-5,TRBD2,TGTGCCAGCAGCTTAACCCCCAAGGCAGGTGGCGGGAGAAACCAAGAGACCCAGTACTTC,CASSLTPKAGGGRNQETQYF
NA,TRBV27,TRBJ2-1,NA,TGTGCCAGCAGTAAACAGGGACCCTCCTACAATGAGCAGTTCTTC,CASSKQGPSYNEQFF
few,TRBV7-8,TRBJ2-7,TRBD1,TGTGCCAGCAGAGCTTGGACAGGCCGCTACGAGCGGTACTTC,CASRAWTGRYERYF
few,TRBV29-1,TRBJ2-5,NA,TGCAGCGTTGTACGGGGAGAGACCCAGTACTTC,CSVVRGETQYF
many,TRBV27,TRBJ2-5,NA,TGTGCCAGCACGGTCTCGAGGGGAGAGCAGTACTTC,CASTVSRGEQYF
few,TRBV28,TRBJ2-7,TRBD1,TGTGCCAGCAGTTTACCAGGGGGTTTCTACGAGCAGTACTTC,CASSLPGGFYEQYF
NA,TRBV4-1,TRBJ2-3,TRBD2,TGCGCCAGCAGCCAACTTCCTAGCGGGAGAGGTTTGACAGATACGCAGTATTTT,CASSQLPSGRGLTDTQYF
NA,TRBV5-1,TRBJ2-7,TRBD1,TGCGCCAGCAGCTTGACAGGGGTACCCTACGAGCAGTACTTC,CASSLTGVPYEQYF
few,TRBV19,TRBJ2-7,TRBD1,TGTGCCAGTAGTACTACAGGGGGCTACGAGCAGTACTTC,CASSTTGGYEQYF
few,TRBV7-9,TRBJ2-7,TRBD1,TGTGCCGGCAGCCCCCGGGACAGCGAGCAGTACTTC,CAGSPRDSEQYF
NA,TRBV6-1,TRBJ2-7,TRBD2,TGTGCCAGCAGTGCCGGCGGGAGGACGGCCTACGAGCAGTACTTC,CASSAGGRTAYEQYF
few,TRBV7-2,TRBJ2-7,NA,TGTGCCAGCAGCGCTCAAAACGGGGAGCAGTACTTC,CASSAQNGEQYF
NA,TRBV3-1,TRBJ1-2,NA,TGTGCCAGCAGCCCCAGCAGGGCGGCGAGCTACACCTTC,CASSPSRAASYTF
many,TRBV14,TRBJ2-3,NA,TGTGCCAGCAGCCCTCGACAGACCAACACAGATACGCAGTATTTT,CASSPRQTNTDTQYF
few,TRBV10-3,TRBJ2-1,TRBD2,TGTGCCATCAGTGAATCTGTGGGAGGGGCGGAGAAGTCCTTC,CAISESVGGAEKSF
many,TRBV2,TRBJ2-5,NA,TGTGCCAGCAGCCGAAAGGGCTGGGAGACCCAGTACTTC,CASSRKGWETQYF
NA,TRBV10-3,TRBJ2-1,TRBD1,TGTGCCATCAGTGAGTCGGGGACAGGGAACTACAATGAGCAGTTCTTC,CAISESGTGNYNEQFF
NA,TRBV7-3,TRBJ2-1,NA,TGTGCCAGCAGCTTTGACAGGACGAGTAGGGATGACCAGTTCTTC,CASSFDRTSRDDQFF
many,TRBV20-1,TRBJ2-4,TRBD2,TGCAGTGCTAGAGATGCTGCTAGCGGGGGTAAAAACATTCAGTACTTC,CSARDAASGGKNIQYF
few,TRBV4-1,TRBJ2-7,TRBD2,TGCGCCAGCAGCCAACGTACTATCTCCGGGACTAGCGGATCCTACGAGCAGTACTTC,CASSQRTISGTSGSYEQYF
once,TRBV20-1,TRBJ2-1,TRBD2,TGCAGTGCTGCCGGGACTAGCGTAAACAATGAGCAGTTCTTC,CSAAGTSVNNEQFF